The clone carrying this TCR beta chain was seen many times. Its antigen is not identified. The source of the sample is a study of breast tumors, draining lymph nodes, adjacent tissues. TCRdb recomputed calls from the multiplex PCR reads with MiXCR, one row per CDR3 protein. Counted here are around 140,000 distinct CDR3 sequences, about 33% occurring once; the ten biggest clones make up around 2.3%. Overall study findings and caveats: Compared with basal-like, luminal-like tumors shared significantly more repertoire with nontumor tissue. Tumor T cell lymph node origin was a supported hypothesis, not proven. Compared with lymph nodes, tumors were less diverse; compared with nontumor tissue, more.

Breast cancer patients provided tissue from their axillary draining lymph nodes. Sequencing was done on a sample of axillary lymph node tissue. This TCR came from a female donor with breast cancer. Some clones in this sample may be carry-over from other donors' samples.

CDR3 DNA: TGCAGTGCTAGACCGCAGGGTAGAGGAAACACCATATATTTT. It encodes CSARPQGRGNTIYF. The V and J genes are TRBV20-1 and TRBJ1-3; D might be TRBD1 (5 bases). The ends were cut back, 2 bases at V and 4 bases at J, with 12 bases in the middle. Germline V CDR1 and CDR2: DFQATT, SNEGSKA (reference sequence). The CDR3 loop spans 14 amino acids.